Listed below are T cell receptor beta chains from one sample, sequenced in a study of blood T cell repertoires in COVID-19. The assay was immunoSEQ multiplex PCR, and TCRdb's table has in-frame clones only and misses some. The sample records approximately 210,000 clones, around 80% being singletons. Sequenced input: peripheral blood. All receptors derive from a woman between 40 and 55 years old with acute or convalescent COVID-19. Each CDR3 is given with its conserved first and last residue. D genes are given only for firm matches. Clone sizes are given selectively: once, few, many, or a class where the clone is expanded.

DNA,CDR3,D,V,J,size
TGTGCCATCAGTGAAGGCCCTAGCGCCCGGGATACGCAGTATTTT,CAISEGPSARDTQYF,.,TRBV10-3,TRBJ2-3,.
TGTGCCAGCAGCCGCGGGAGGGCGGGAGAAGTTTTCGGCACAGATACGCAGTATTTT,CASSRGRAGEVFGTDTQYF,TRBD2,TRBV7-2,TRBJ2-3,.
TGTGCCAGCAGATCCCTCCAGGGTTTTAATGAAAAACTGTTTTTT,CASRSLQGFNEKLFF,.,TRBV27,TRBJ1-4,.
TGCGCCAGCAGCTGGGCCCCGACTCGCGGGGCCAACACCGGGGAGCTGTTTTTT,CASSWAPTRGANTGELFF,.,TRBV5-1,TRBJ2-2,.
TGTGCCAGCAGCCAAGGCCTAGCGGGGGGGAAGCAGTACTTC,CASSQGLAGGKQYF,TRBD2,TRBV3-1/TRBV3-2,TRBJ2-7,.
TGCAGCGTTGCGAGGACCGGGGAGCTGTTTTTT,CSVARTGELFF,.,TRBV29-1,TRBJ2-2,few
TGTGCTAGTGGTCCCAGGGGGAATACACCCCTCCACTTT,CASGPRGNTPLHF,TRBD1,TRBV12-5,TRBJ1-6,.
TGTGCCTGGAGTGTCGGGTGGGAGAATGGCTACACCTTC,CAWSVGWENGYTF,.,TRBV30,TRBJ1-2,.
TGTGCCAGCAGCGTAGGGGGGCCCAACACTGAAGCTTTCTTT,CASSVGGPNTEAFF,.,TRBV9,TRBJ1-1,.
TGTGCCAGCAGCGTAGGTAGGGGGCCGATGTACGAGCAGTACTTC,CASSVGRGPMYEQYF,TRBD1,TRBV9,TRBJ2-7,.
TGTGCCAGCAGTTTATCCCGCGTAGCGGGGGGAATCAATGAGCAGTTCTTC,CASSLSRVAGGINEQFF,TRBD2,TRBV27,TRBJ2-1,.
TGTGCCAGCAGTTACTATGCGGGGGGAAACGAGCAGTACTTC,CASSYYAGGNEQYF,TRBD2,TRBV6-5,TRBJ2-7,.
TGTGCCAGCAGCTTAGGCGTAGCGGGAGAATGGACAGATACGCAGTATTTT,CASSLGVAGEWTDTQYF,TRBD2,TRBV13,TRBJ2-3,.
TGTGCCAGCAGCTTATCTCAGCCAGGGTCCCTAGGCGAGCAGTACTTC,CASSLSQPGSLGEQYF,.,TRBV7-9,TRBJ2-7,.
TGTGCCTGGGCCTGGACTAGCGGGAACACCGGGGAGCTGTTTTTT,CAWAWTSGNTGELFF,TRBD2,TRBV30,TRBJ2-2,once
TGTGCCAGTAGTATAGGCAGGAACACTGAAGCTTTCTTT,CASSIGRNTEAFF,.,TRBV19,TRBJ1-1,.
TGTGCCTGGAGTGTACTGGGCCTGCGCCGCTTTAAAAACATTCAGTACTTC,CAWSVLGLRRFKNIQYF,.,TRBV30,TRBJ2-4,many
TGTGCCAGCGGAGGACAGGTCTATGGCTACACCTTC,CASGGQVYGYTF,TRBD1,TRBV6-6,TRBJ1-2,few
TGTGCCTGGAAGGGGGGCAGGGGGGAGACCCAGTACTTC,CAWKGGRGETQYF,.,TRBV30,TRBJ2-5,.
TGTGCCAGCAGTCGCGACCGGGACTTCGGGCAGTACTTC,CASSRDRDFGQYF,.,TRBV12-3/TRBV12-4,TRBJ2-7,.
TGTGCCAGTAGCCTGCCTTACCCGGACAGATCTAACACTGAAGCTTTCTTT,CASSLPYPDRSNTEAFF,.,TRBV19,TRBJ1-1,.
TGTGCCAGCCAAGGAGAAAATACGCAGTATTTT,CASQGENTQYF,.,TRBV2,TRBJ2-3,few
TGTGCCACCGGGGGACAGGGGTCCTACGAGCAGTACTTC,CATGGQGSYEQYF,TRBD1,TRBV2,TRBJ2-7,.
TGTGCCAGCAGCCCACGGGGAAGAAGTCCGGTTCGTTTTAATTCACCCCTCCACTTT,CASSPRGRSPVRFNSPLHF,.,TRBV5-8,TRBJ1-6,.
TGTGCCAGCAGCCCCACCGGGACTACTAACACCGGGGAGCTGTTTTTT,CASSPTGTTNTGELFF,TRBD2,TRBV7-6,TRBJ2-2,.
TGTGCCAGCAGTGGATCAGGGGTTGGGAGCACAGATACGCAGTATTTT,CASSGSGVGSTDTQYF,.,TRBV2,TRBJ2-3,.
TGTGCCAGCAGCTTGACCACTAGCGGGGGATACACCGGGGAGCTGTTTTTT,CASSLTTSGGYTGELFF,TRBD2,TRBV5-6,TRBJ2-2,few
TGTGCCAGCAGTGTAGGACCCGGGACAGGGGCTCCCGAGCAGTACTTC,CASSVGPGTGAPEQYF,TRBD1,TRBV2,TRBJ2-7,.
TGTGCCAGCAGTTTAATTATCGGGGAGCTGTTTTTT,CASSLIIGELFF,.,TRBV12-3/TRBV12-4,TRBJ2-2,.
TGTGCCAGCTCACCCCCTAGCGGGAACACCGGGGAGCTGTTTTTT,CASSPPSGNTGELFF,TRBD2,TRBV18,TRBJ2-2,.
TGTGCCAGCGAGTCGAAAAAGAGCTCCTACAATGAGCAGTTCTTC,CASESKKSSYNEQFF,.,TRBV3-1/TRBV3-2,TRBJ2-1,.
TGTGCCCTGGGCGGAACCGGGACAGGTGGAAACACCATATATTTT,CALGGTGTGGNTIYF,TRBD1,TRBV10-3,TRBJ1-3,.
TGTGCCAGCTCACCACCGTCCGTCCACGAGCAGTACTTC,CASSPPSVHEQYF,.,TRBV18,TRBJ2-7,.
TGTGCCAGCAGCCCTGGGACTAGCGGGGATGAGCAGTTCTTC,CASSPGTSGDEQFF,TRBD2,TRBV7-3,TRBJ2-1,once
TGTGCCAGCGGTCGAGCGGACACCGGGGAGCTGTTTTTT,CASGRADTGELFF,.,TRBV7-9,TRBJ2-2,.
TGTGCCACCAGCGGACAAAGGCGGGCTAGCGGGAATAATGAGCAGTTCTTC,CATSGQRRASGNNEQFF,TRBD2,TRBV15,TRBJ2-1,few
TGTGCCAGCAGCTTAAGCACTTTGTCACGGGGAGGGCAGTATTTT,CASSLSTLSRGGQYF,.,TRBV7-2,TRBJ2-3,few
TGTGCCAGCAGCCAAGAGATTGATGGGACAGGGGGCTTCGGGTGGCGAGCTTTCTTT,CASSQEIDGTGGFGWRAFF,TRBD1,TRBV3-1/TRBV3-2,TRBJ1-1,.
TGTGCCAGCAGACCTGGGACTCCGTCAGGCTACACCTTC,CASRPGTPSGYTF,.,TRBV12-3/TRBV12-4,TRBJ1-2,.
TGTGCCATGGGCGGGACAGCGTACTCCTACAATGAGCAGTTCTTC,CAMGGTAYSYNEQFF,.,TRBV10-3,TRBJ2-1,.
TGCGCCAGCAGCCAGACCCTAGCGGGGGGTGGGGATACGCAGTATTTT,CASSQTLAGGGDTQYF,TRBD2,TRBV4-1,TRBJ2-3,.
TGTGCCAGCAGCCAAGAACGCGGGGGGGATGAGCAGTTCTTC,CASSQERGGDEQFF,TRBD2,TRBV3-1/TRBV3-2,TRBJ2-1,.
TGTGCCAGCTCACCCCAGGGAAGGATGAACACCGGGGAGCTGTTTTTT,CASSPQGRMNTGELFF,.,TRBV18,TRBJ2-2,.
TGCAGCCCTATGAACGGGGGGCGCCGGCTAAGCAATCAGCCCCAGCATTTT,CSPMNGGRRLSNQPQHF,.,TRBV29-1,TRBJ1-5,.
TGTGCCAGCACTACGGGGGGCACCGGGGAGCTGTTTTTT,CASTTGGTGELFF,TRBD2,TRBV5-6,TRBJ2-2,.
TGTGCCAGCAGTCAAGGCCGGGACAGCTCATACGAGCAGTACTTC,CASSQGRDSSYEQYF,TRBD1,TRBV14,TRBJ2-7,.
TGTGCCAGCAGCACCCGGACAGGAGTCTCCTACGAGCAGTACTTC,CASSTRTGVSYEQYF,TRBD1,TRBV11-1,TRBJ2-7,.
TGTGCCAGCAGCTTGGACAGGGGCTCCTACGAGCAGTACTTC,CASSLDRGSYEQYF,TRBD1,TRBV5-6,TRBJ2-7,once